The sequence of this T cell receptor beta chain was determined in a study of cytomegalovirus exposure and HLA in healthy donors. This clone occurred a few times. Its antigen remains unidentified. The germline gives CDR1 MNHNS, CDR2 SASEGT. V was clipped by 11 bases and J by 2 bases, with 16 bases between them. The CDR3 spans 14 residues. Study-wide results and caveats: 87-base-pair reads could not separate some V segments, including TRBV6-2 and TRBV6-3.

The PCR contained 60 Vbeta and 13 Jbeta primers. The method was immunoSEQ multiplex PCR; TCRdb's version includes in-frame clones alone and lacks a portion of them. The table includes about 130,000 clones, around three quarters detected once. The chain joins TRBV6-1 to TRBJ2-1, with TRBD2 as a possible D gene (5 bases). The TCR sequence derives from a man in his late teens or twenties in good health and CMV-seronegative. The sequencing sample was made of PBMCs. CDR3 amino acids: CAGSGREPYNEQFF. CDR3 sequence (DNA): TGTGCCGGGTCGGGAAGGGAGCCCTACAATGAGCAGTTCTTC.